The 14 T cell receptor beta chains given below trace back to one sample, sequenced in a study of post-analysis software for immune sequencing data. Antigens for these TCRs are unknown. The library was made from cDNA and included unique molecular identifiers. Each CDR3 protein gets one entry after TCRdb re-called the PCR reads with MiXCR. The sample has 750,000 to 900,000 distinct CDR3 sequences, approximately 44% seen once; the top ten hold 4.9%. Study results and limitations: TRBV5-6, TRBV5-1 and TRBV20-1 belonged to a set of roughly 5 TRBV segments that were more frequent in patients than controls.

Material: blood. The receptors were gathered from a girl aged 5-17 years with multiple sclerosis.

The gene calls are TRBV7-6 and TRBJ2-3; unclear D gene. The CDR3 runs to 15 residues. Trimming shortened V by 1 base and J by 2 bases, and 10 bases separated the two germline ends. In germline, CDR1 is SGHVS, CDR2 FNYEAQ. DNA of the CDR3: TGTGCCAGCAGCTTAGGGCCACAGAACACAGATACGCAGTATTTT. This gives the protein CASSLGPQNTDTQYF. The full variable domain, rest sourced from reference TRBV7-6 and TRBJ2-3, is GAGVSQSPRYKVTKRGQDVALRCDPISGHVSLYWYRQALGQGPEFLTYFNYEAQQDKSGLPNDRFSAERPEGSISTLTIQRTEQRDSAMYRCASSLGPQNTDTQYFGPGTRLTVL.

V and J are TRBV7-2 and TRBJ2-4, with 7 bases matching TRBD2. The CDR3 is 14 residues long. The trim removed 3 bases at V and 3 bases at J, leaving 2 bases unmatched. Germline V gives CDR1 SGHTA, CDR2 FQGNSA. The DNA for the CDR3 is TGTGCCAGCAGCTTTCTAGCGGTCAAAAACATTCAGTACTTC. Protein product: CASSFLAVKNIQYF.

This clonotype was detected a few times. The V and J genes are TRBV6-4 and TRBJ1-2, with D uncertain. The germline V gene encodes CDR1 MRHNA and CDR2 SNTAGT. The CDR3 extends over 11 amino acids. V dropped 5 bases and J dropped 5 bases, with 6 bases sitting between them. CDR3 amino acids: CASSMKYGYTF. In DNA, the CDR3 is TGTGCCAGCAGTATGAAATATGGCTACACCTTC.

The chain links TRBV7-9 to TRBJ2-7, with 7 bases that match TRBD2. Germline loops: CDR1 SEHNR, CDR2 FQNEAQ (reference sequence). Trimming cost V 4 bases and J 2 bases; bases outside gene matches: 11. The CDR3 runs to 16 residues. CDR3 sequence reads: CASSSTRGGSAYEQYF. In nucleotides, the CDR3 is TGTGCCAGCAGCTCCACCCGGGGCGGGAGTGCCTACGAGCAGTACTTC.

The gene calls are TRBV9 and TRBJ1-1; 7 nucleotides agree with TRBD1. Germline CDR1 is SGDLS and CDR2 is YYNGEE. The CDR3 has 15 residues. Germline trimming cut 6 bases from V and 7 bases from J; bases unmatched to any gene: 15. The CDR3 loop is CASTASKDRSVEAFF. Here the CDR3 DNA reads TGTGCCAGCACCGCCTCAAAGGACAGGTCAGTTGAAGCTTTCTTT.

This clonotype was counted at least ten times. The rearrangement links TRBV5-6 to TRBJ2-7; D is perhaps TRBD2 (6 bases). The length of the CDR3 is 15 residues. The V end lost 2 bases, the J end lost 2 bases, and 14 bases lay between the germline ends. The germline CDR1 and CDR2 sequences are SGHDT and YYEEEE. In DNA, the CDR3 is TGTGCCAGCAGCTTTGGAGGGAGTAGCCCCTACGAGCAGTACTTC. Its protein product is CASSFGGSSPYEQYF.

The chain recombines TRBV7-9 with TRBJ2-5, with TRBD1 matching over 8 bases. Looked up from germline, CDR1 is SEHNR and CDR2 is FQNEAQ (reference sequence). The CDR3 length is 18 residues. V was clipped by 5 bases and J by 5 bases; unmatched bases: 19. CDR3 region: CASSATREDRGLGETQYF. In DNA form, the CDR3 reads TGTGCCAGCAGCGCGACTCGGGAAGACAGGGGCTTGGGGGAGACCCAGTACTTC.

V and J are TRBV6-2 or TRBV6-3 and TRBJ1-2; maybe TRBD1 (6 bases). V was trimmed by 8 bases and J by 8 bases, leaving 12 bases between them. Germline assignment: CDR1 MNHEY and CDR2 SVGEGT. The CDR3 loop spans 11 amino acids. The CDR3 coding sequence is TGTGCCAGCGGGGGCAGCGAAGGCTACACCTTC. This codes for CASGGSEGYTF.

V gene TRBV20-1 combines with J gene TRBJ2-1; TRBD2 matches 9 bases. The CDR3 has 16 amino acids. CDR1 is DFQATT and CDR2 is SNEGSKA in the germline V gene (reference sequence). V gave up 5 bases and J gave up 6 bases; unmatched junction bases: 14. CDR3 in amino acids: CSAHPKGASGINEQFF. The DNA of the CDR3 is TGCAGTGCTCACCCAAAAGGGGCTAGCGGGATCAATGAGCAGTTCTTC.

The chain couples TRBV20-1 to TRBJ2-7; 7 bases map to TRBD2. Germline V CDR1 and CDR2: DFQATT, SNEGSKA (reference sequence). The CDR3 has 15 residues. The trim removed 1 base at V and 0 bases at J, leaving 6 bases unmatched. The CDR3 reads CSARGAGHISYEQYF. The DNA for the CDR3 is TGCAGTGCTAGAGGAGCGGGGCATATCTCCTACGAGCAGTACTTC.

This chain links TRBV7-2 with TRBJ2-2; D may be TRBD1 or TRBD2 (6 bases each). Between the trimmed V and J ends, which lost 2 bases and 7 bases, there was a span of 11 bases. Germline-derived CDR1 and CDR2 are SGHTA and FQGNSA. This CDR3 comprises 14 residues. CDR3 loop: CASSLRLGGGELFF. CDR3 nucleotides: TGTGCCAGCAGCTTAAGACTAGGGGGCGGGGAGCTGTTTTTT. Complete variable domain (other parts from reference TRBV7-2 and TRBJ2-2): GAGVSQSPSNKVTEKGKDVELRCDPISGHTALYWYRQSLGQGLEFLIYFQGNSAPDKSGLPSDRFSAERTGGSVSTLTIQRTQQEDSAVYLCASSLRLGGGELFFGEGSRLTVL.

This chain uses TRBV7-2 with TRBJ2-5; 8 nucleotides line up with TRBD2. The J call is in doubt because the DNA end fits TRBJ2-7 better. CDR1 and CDR2 (germline): SGHTA, FQGNSA. The CDR3 length is 14 residues. Here the CDR3 reads CASSPGGVRNEQYF. CDR3 nucleotide sequence: TGTGCCAGCAGCCCCGGGGGGGTGAGGAACGAGCAGTACTTC.

V and J are TRBV7-6 and TRBJ2-4; 7 positions agree with TRBD2. The DNA end is more similar to TRBJ2-7, so the J call may be wrong. This CDR3 spans 15 amino acids. The germline gives CDR1 SGHVS, CDR2 FNYEAQ. CDR3 region: CASSLDPGTNYEQYF. The CDR3 nucleotides read TGTGCCAGCAGCTTAGACCCCGGGACTAACTACGAGCAGTACTTC.

There are a few counts of this clonotype. The rearrangement joins TRBV9 to TRBJ2-7, with D perhaps TRBD2 (6 bases). Trimming removed 7 bases at V and 1 base at J, with 15 bases between. Germline loops: CDR1 SGDLS, CDR2 YYNGEE. CDR3 length: 14 residues. The CDR3, as DNA: TGTGCCAGCGCGAGAGCAGGGACTTCCTACGAGCAGTACTTC. Encoded protein: CASARAGTSYEQYF.